These 7 T cell receptor beta chains came from one sample sequenced in a study of blood T cell repertoires in COVID-19. Repertoires were generated with immunoSEQ multiplex PCR, while TCRdb's copy carries only in-frame clones and drops some. The table shows about 480,000 clones, with roughly nine tenths occurring only once. The sample was PBMCs or T cells enriched from blood (not recorded which). Source of these receptors: a woman aged 60-70 years who had recovered from COVID-19.

This rearrangement joins TRBV11-2 to TRBJ2-3; D is unclear. The CDR3 runs to 12 residues. Trimming removed 1 base from V and 6 bases from J, with 5 bases in between. In germline, CDR1 is SGHAT, CDR2 FQNNGV. The CDR3 is CASSLALDTQYF. CDR3 coding DNA: TGTGCCAGCAGCTTAGCTCTGGATACGCAGTATTTT.

This clone occurred once. The chain couples TRBV2 to TRBJ2-5; D ambiguous. Trimming removed 4 bases from V and 1 base from J, with 7 bases in between. Germline CDR1 SNHLY, CDR2 FYNNEI. This CDR3 has 13 amino acids. CDR3 protein: CASSGTAQETQYF. DNA of the CDR3: TGTGCCAGCAGTGGTACTGCCCAAGAGACCCAGTACTTC.

The CDR3 reads CASSEEQGASTEAFF. The CDR3 coding sequence is TGTGCCAGCAGTGAAGAGCAGGGGGCGAGCACTGAAGCTTTCTTT. The V and J genes are TRBV2 and TRBJ1-1; 8 bases are a match to TRBD1. Germline V lookup: CDR1 SNHLY, CDR2 FYNNEI. Trimming took 1 base from V and 4 from J; bases not matched to a gene: 5. CDR3 length: 15 amino acids.

The J gene is TRBJ2-1, the V gene TRBV5-1, with TRBD2 matching 14 bases. The germline V gene has CDR1 SGHRS and CDR2 YFSETQ. Trimming removed 4 bases from V and 6 bases from J; junction bases left unmatched: 9. The CDR3 is made up of 17 amino acids. The CDR3 DNA reads as TGCGCCAGCAGCGGAGGGACTAGCGGGGGACAGGGCAATGAGCAGTTCTTC. It specifies CASSGGTSGGQGNEQFF.

V usage is TRBV19 and J usage is TRBJ1-2, with D hard to call. Per germline, CDR1 LNHDA and CDR2 SQIVND (reference sequence). The CDR3 totals 14 residues. V was trimmed by 4 bases and J by 4 bases, leaving 13 bases between them. CDR3 nucleotides: TGTGCCAGTAGTACTTTGGGGAGTAGCTATGGCTACACCTTC. This gives the protein CASSTLGSSYGYTF.

This rearrangement joins TRBV4-2 to TRBJ1-1, with D tentatively TRBD1 (5 bases). This CDR3 contains 15 residues. Trimming pared 1 base from V and 3 bases from J, leaving 12 bases between. Germline assignment: CDR1 LGHNA and CDR2 YNFKEQ. CDR3 nucleotide sequence: TGTGCCAGCAGCCAAGTCGCAGGGTCATACACTGAAGCTTTCTTT. Protein product: CASSQVAGSYTEAFF.

The chain combines TRBV7-8 with TRBJ2-1; D gene ambiguous. Germline CDR1 and CDR2: SGHVS and FQNEAQ. Trimming left V 5 bases short and J 2 bases short, with 19 bases between. The CDR3 sequence is 17 residues long. The CDR3 loop reads CASSPSGNFRPYNEQFF. The DNA of the CDR3 is TGTGCCAGCAGCCCCTCCGGCAATTTCAGGCCCTACAATGAGCAGTTCTTC.